Sequencing of this T cell receptor beta chain was carried out in a study of shared clonotypes between healthy human individuals (dated by TCRdb to the early 2020s). Looking at the study overall: The cohort included a few men and a couple of women between 18 and 49 years of age. For each donor, CD4 naive and CD4 memory were each run on three plates, CD8 naive on two plates, and CD8 memory on one plate. To estimate repertoire size and how much clonotypes are shared between individuals, the study performed deep sequencing of blood TCR repertoires from a few healthy adults. Libraries were prepared and TCR repertoires were sequenced by different laboratories using diverse techniques, in order to increase sequencing depth and limit assay-specific biases. Between about 0.94 and 10 billion PBMCs per donor were obtained by leukapheresis. The full study reports these points: Sharing across a few donors was observed for 4.5% to 6.5% of naive CD4, less than 4% of naive CD8, roughly 2.4% of memory CD4, and around 0.4% of memory CD8 clonotypes. Higher generation probabilities were observed for clonotypes shared by all four sorted-subset donors than for non-shared clonotypes. Sampling was restricted to blood, and TCR repertoires in tissues likely differ from the TCR repertoires found in blood. Because the study included only a small number of donors, the genetic and exposure-history diversity represented was limited. Naive subsets generally had larger estimated clonotype richness than memory subsets did. Even with the large sequencing depth, rarefaction of the sorted-subset datasets indicated that sequencing was incomplete. Based on pairwise subsampling, the degree of clonotype sharing among donors was expected to be affected by sequencing depth.

As for this clone: Which antigen it targets is not known. The record has no base qualities; no much larger clone is one base away.

Using the deep immunoSEQ assay, multiplex PCR amplified TCR CDR3 regions from genomic DNA. Extracted genomic DNA from each cell subset was distributed evenly across all wells of several immunoSEQ 96-well plates, and each plate was treated as a replicate. For sorted subsets, around 0.2 ug of genomic DNA, equivalent to 25,000 to 35,000 T cell genomes, went into each replicate PCR. Purified libraries were quantified with a Qubit 3.0 fluorometer, sized on a Bioanalyzer 2100, and re-quantified with the KAPA Library Quantification kit. Every immunoSEQ 96-well plate was sequenced on a separate single-read 150-cycle Illumina NextSeq 550 flow cell. The authors' pipeline ran thus. Because the immunoSEQ output included only junctional sequences and no quality scores, the filtering could not be the same as the filtering used for full-length reads. To assign V/J genes and CDR3, sequences were annotated using PyIR, a Python wrapper for IgBLAST v1.9, with IMGT germline references. Any read was removed if the V/J assignment was weak (E-value above 1e-6), the CDR3 was missing, or the read contained stop codons, out-of-frame junctions, or ambiguous translated residues. V3J clonotypes were defined by identical inferred V gene, J gene, and CDR3 amino acid sequence. Percentage overlap between repertoires was calculated by dividing the number of shared unique clonotypes by the size of the smaller repertoire. Richness of each repertoire was evaluated using RTK rarefaction, the Chao1 estimator, and Recon v2.1 estimates of unobserved clonotypes. OLGA was used to compute generation probabilities for all TCRbeta clonotypes that the gDNA method yielded from a handful of donors. The clones in this table, taken by TCRdb from immuneACCESS, are in-frame only. Not every clone is retained; where verified, under half of the shortfall comes from an unresolved V gene, and the cause of the rest is unknown. V, J and clone size derive from that table, while D and trimming were established from the DNA sequence. For this sample the table gives approximately 1.4 million clones, of which nearly 99% were detected only once. The ten most abundant clones make up roughly 0.45% of the sample.

V ends up 0 bases short and J 3 bases short, with an unmatched junction base count of 7. The CDR3 has 17 amino acids, counting the end cysteine and phenylalanine. Of the read, only the CDR3 DNA is kept; its 51 bases are in frame from base 1. The germline V gene gives CDR1 as SGHTA and CDR2 as FQGTGA. Healthy HIV-negative adults with no recently reported acute infections or vaccinations were included as donors. Every donor was a Caucasian adult living in Nashville, Tennessee, USA. Magnetic negative selection was used to enrich CD4+ T cells, after which naive cells were positively selected on CD45RA and the negative fraction became the memory subset. Blood was obtained by leukapheresis, after which PBMCs were separated by Ficoll-Histopaque density gradient centrifugation and cryopreserved in liquid nitrogen vapor phase. Analytical flow cytometry was used to check the purity and quantity of each magnetically sorted T cell population. Each sorted fraction had its genomic DNA isolated and then quantified by UV absorbance on a Nanodrop 2000c.

The chain was built from TRBV7-3 and TRBJ2-1, with 8 middle bases fitting TRBD2. This TCR was recovered from a man under 40 in good health. The sequenced sample consisted of naive CD4+ T cells sorted from blood. Reading the label with the study, this specimen's cell subset or site is: CD45RA+ positively selected. The bases read TGTGCCAGCAGCTTAACGTCCCCAGCGGGAGACTACAATGAGCAGTTCTTC. This codes for CASSLTSPAGDYNEQFF. The entire variable domain, with the stretches around the CDR3 drawn from the reference TRBV7-3 and TRBJ2-1 proteins, is GAGVSQTPSNKVTEKGKYVELRCDPISGHTALYWYRQSLGQGPEFLIYFQGTGAADDSGLPNDRFFAVRPEGSVSTLKIQRTERGDSAVYLCASSLTSPAGDYNEQFFGPGTRLTVL.